Each of the 30 T cell receptor beta chains below was sequenced from the same sample in a study of CD8+ T cells in alopecia areata. RNA extraction and reverse transcription yielded cDNA as sequencing template. Some clones are missing from TCRdb's copy, which holds only in-frame ones; the method was immunoSEQ multiplex PCR. Of roughly 60,000 clones listed, about 44% are singletons. The sample was NKG2D-low CD8+ T cells sorted from blood. These receptor sequences come from a human donor with alopecia areata.

This chain links TRBV6-1 with TRBJ1-5; the D is unclear. CDR3 length: 14 residues. Germline V gene data show CDR1 as MNHNS and CDR2 as SASEGT. The V gene lost 3 bases and the J gene lost 5 bases, with 11 bases spanning the gap. CDR3 sequence (DNA): TGTGCCAGCAGTGAGTGGAGGGATTATCAGCCCCAGCATTTT. It codes for CASSEWRDYQPQHF.

The table lists this clone with a few counts. CDR3 bases: TGTGCCAGTACCCAACTAGCGGGGGGCTCGGGTGAGCAGTTCTTC. Encoded protein: CASTQLAGGSGEQFF. The chain couples TRBV19 to TRBJ2-1; TRBD2 agrees at 12 bases. Germline loops: CDR1 LNHDA, CDR2 SQIVND (reference sequence). V dropped 7 bases and J dropped 9; count of bases not matched to a gene: 10. The CDR3 spans 15 residues.

This clone was seen more than once but under ten times. The chain recombines TRBV5-1 with TRBJ1-2; a possible D gene is TRBD1 (5 bases). The CDR3 contains 13 residues. Germline CDR1 is SGHRS and CDR2 is YFSETQ. V lost 4 bases to trimming and J lost 8 bases, with 15 bases between them. CDR3 in DNA: TGCGCCAGCAGCGGCGACAGAATAGGAGGCTACACCTTC. Protein product: CASSGDRIGGYTF.

The chain carries TRBV12-5 and TRBJ2-1; D perhaps matches TRBD2 (5 bases). CDR1 is LGHNT and CDR2 is FRNRAP in the germline V gene. V was cut by 5 bases and J by 10 bases, with 15 bases left in between. This CDR3 has 13 amino acids. The CDR3 DNA is TGTGCTAGTGGTGGTGAGGGCCCGCAGGAGCAGTTCTTC. It yields the protein CASGGEGPQEQFF.

This clone was seen only a few times. CDR3 sequence: CASSPDRGRPNTEAFF. The CDR3 DNA reads as TGCGCCAGCAGCCCGGACAGGGGCCGCCCGAACACTGAAGCTTTCTTT. The rearrangement links TRBV23-1 to TRBJ1-1; 9 bases line up with TRBD1. TRBV23-1 qualifies as an ORF whose function is uncertain. This CDR3 contains 16 residues. The trim removed 6 bases at V and 1 base at J, leaving 9 bases unmatched.

This clone was seen many times. The chain employs TRBV27 and TRBJ2-1, with D possibly TRBD1 on 5 matching bases. The CDR3 has 15 amino acids. CDR1 is MNHEY, CDR2 SMNVEV, per germline (reference sequence). Trimming left V 3 bases short and J 4 bases short, with 13 bases between. The CDR3 DNA reads as TGTGCCAGCAGTTTGTCCACAGGATTTTACAATGAGCAGTTCTTC. This translates into CASSLSTGFYNEQFF.

This sequence joins TRBV7-3 and TRBJ2-1; D is unresolved. The V and J ends lost 1 base and 8 bases respectively, with 15 bases between them. The germline V gene has CDR1 SGHTA and CDR2 FQGTGA. This CDR3 contains 15 residues. The CDR3 DNA reads as TGTGCCAGCAGCTTAAGCCCTGCACAGTCCGATGAGCAGTTCTTC. It translates to CASSLSPAQSDEQFF.

The rearrangement uses TRBV7-9 and TRBJ2-1; D is tentatively TRBD1 or TRBD2 (5 bases each). Trimming removed 5 bases from V and 4 bases from J, with 15 bases in between. Germline assignment: CDR1 SEHNR and CDR2 FQNEAQ (reference sequence). This CDR3 has 15 residues. The CDR3, as DNA: TGTGCCAGCAGCGTTCCGGGACCACAATACAATGAGCAGTTCTTC. This translates into CASSVPGPQYNEQFF.

The rearrangement links TRBV29-1 to TRBJ2-2, with TRBD2 matching over 11 bases. This CDR3 comprises 15 residues. With 5 bases clipped from V and 4 bases from J, the junction kept 6 bases outside the gene matches. Germline lookup yields CDR1 SQVTM and CDR2 ANQGSEA. DNA of the CDR3: TGCAGCGTTAGAGCGGGACTAGCGGTCACCGGGGAGCTGTTTTTT. It encodes CSVRAGLAVTGELFF.

The sample holds a few counts of this clone. The chain combines TRBV14 with TRBJ2-1; 8 bases are a match to TRBD1. Germline assignment: CDR1 SGHDN and CDR2 FVKESK. The CDR3 loop spans 16 amino acids. The trim removed 5 bases at V and 0 bases at J, leaving 6 bases unmatched. In DNA form, the CDR3 reads TGTGCCAGCAGCGTTCAGGGGGCACTCTCCTACAATGAGCAGTTCTTC. As protein: CASSVQGALSYNEQFF.

The CDR3 DNA is TGTGCCGGCGGGAACACTGAAGCTTTCTTT. It codes for CAGGNTEAFF. The J gene is TRBJ1-1, the V gene TRBV30; D not resolved. Germline loops: CDR1 GTSNPN, CDR2 SVGIG (reference sequence). This CDR3 comprises 10 residues. V was trimmed by 8 bases and J by 1 base, leaving 5 bases between them.

The CDR3 DNA follows: TGCAGCGTTCCCAGGGACGGGGAAGGCACTGAAGCTTTCTTT. It specifies CSVPRDGEGTEAFF. V gene TRBV29-1 combines with J gene TRBJ1-1; tentative D call: TRBD1 (5 bases). From germline, CDR1 is SQVTM and CDR2 ANQGSEA. CDR3 size: 14 residues. V shed 5 bases and J shed 4 bases, with 17 bases lying between them.

This clone was seen a handful of times. The chain has TRBV6-4 and TRBJ1-1; 9 bases map to TRBD1. V dropped 9 bases and J dropped 3; count of bases not matched to a gene: 14. The germline V gene has CDR1 MRHNA and CDR2 SNTAGT. This CDR3 comprises 16 residues. CDR3 DNA: TGTGCCAGATATCCCGGACAGGGGTCGCAAGACACTGAAGCTTTCTTT. Translated, it gives CARYPGQGSQDTEAFF.

The V and J genes are TRBV7-6 and TRBJ2-2, with D hard to call. Germline assignment: CDR1 SGHVS and CDR2 FNYEAQ. The CDR3 is made up of 14 amino acids. Trimming left V 1 base short and J 8 bases short, with 11 bases between. The CDR3 region has the DNA TGTGCCAGCAGCTTAGGTGAATCCCGGGGGGAGCTGTTTTTT. Protein product: CASSLGESRGELFF. Full variable domain (remainder filled in from reference TRBV7-6 and TRBJ2-2): GAGVSQSPRYKVTKRGQDVALRCDPISGHVSLYWYRQALGQGPEFLTYFNYEAQQDKSGLPNDRFSAERPEGSISTLTIQRTEQRDSAMYRCASSLGESRGELFFGEGSRLTVL.

The chain has TRBV4-3 and TRBJ2-7, with a tentative D call TRBD2 (5 bases). V was pared by 0 bases and J by 2 bases, with 14 bases between. CDR3 length: 16 residues. CDR1 is LGHNA, CDR2 YSLEER, per germline. The DNA of the CDR3 is TGCGCCAGCAGCCAAGATCCTAGCCGGAGGACCTACGAGCAGTACTTC. Translated: CASSQDPSRRTYEQYF.

This chain joins TRBV7-2 and TRBJ1-1; D unresolved. V was shortened by 2 bases and J by 0 bases, with 19 bases between the two germline ends. The CDR3 runs to 18 residues. From germline, CDR1 is SGHTA and CDR2 FQGNSA. The CDR3 spells CASSLSPLGRALNTEAFF. In DNA, the CDR3 is TGTGCCAGCAGCTTATCGCCTCTCGGGAGGGCCTTGAACACTGAAGCTTTCTTT.

DNA of the CDR3: TGTGCCAGCAGTTTAAGACAGGGGGTCGATGAGCAGTTCTTC. Its translation: CASSLRQGVDEQFF. The V and J genes are TRBV27 and TRBJ2-1; 9 nucleotides line up with TRBD1. The CDR3 is made up of 14 amino acids. Unmatched junction bases numbered 4, after V lost 2 bases and J lost 8 bases. Germline CDR1 and CDR2: MNHEY and SMNVEV (reference sequence).

The chain couples TRBV6-6 to TRBJ2-7; 12 bases agree with TRBD2. V trimming: 9 bases; J trimming: 2 bases; junction bases outside the gene matches: 2. The germline V gene has CDR1 MNHNY and CDR2 SVGAGI (reference sequence). The CDR3 consists of 13 residues. The CDR3 sequence: CASGLAGTYEQYF. As DNA, the CDR3 is TGTGCCAGTGGACTAGCGGGAACCTACGAGCAGTACTTC.

The V and J genes are TRBV29-1 and TRBJ2-5; 9 bases line up with TRBD1. Germline CDR1 and CDR2: SQVTM and ANQGSEA. CDR3 length: 14 amino acids. Losses at the gene ends were 7 bases for V and 2 bases for J; bases not matched to a gene: 8. The CDR3 bases are TGCAGCGCGGAGGACAGGGGTGGACAAGAGACCCAGTACTTC. This translates into CSAEDRGGQETQYF.

V gene TRBV4-1 combines with J gene TRBJ2-3; 9 bases are a match to TRBD1. V lost 4 bases, J lost 4 bases, and 9 bases stayed unmatched. This CDR3 spans 16 amino acids. Germline assignment: CDR1 MGHRA and CDR2 YSYEKL. The CDR3 bases are TGCGCCAGCAGCCGGGGGGGACAGGGAATCTCAGATACGCAGTATTTT. Its translation: CASSRGGQGISDTQYF.

This clone was found a few times. V gene TRBV7-9 combines with J gene TRBJ2-3; unclear D gene. The CDR3 is 10 amino acids. Trimming left V 3 bases short and J 6 bases short, with 1 base between. Germline CDR1 and CDR2: SEHNR and FQNEAQ (reference sequence). DNA of the CDR3: TGTGCCAGCAGCTTCGATACGCAGTATTTT. This codes for CASSFDTQYF.

The chain uses TRBV5-8 and TRBJ2-1; no firm D call. CDR1 and CDR2 (germline): SGHTS, YDEGEE. This CDR3 region has 13 residues. With 5 bases removed from V and 4 bases from J, the gap between germline ends came to 10 bases. This CDR3 is CASSPLGYNEQFF. For the CDR3, the DNA is TGTGCCAGCAGTCCGCTGGGGTACAATGAGCAGTTCTTC.

This chain links TRBV5-6 with TRBJ2-6, with D perhaps being TRBD1 or TRBD2 (6 bases each). Germline CDR1 is SGHDT and CDR2 is YYEEEE. Trimming removed 4 bases at V and 19 bases at J, with 21 bases between. The CDR3 spans 13 residues. Written as DNA, the CDR3 is TGTGCCAGCAGCACCCGCCGGAGGGGGGTTGAAACTTTC. Translated, it gives CASSTRRRGVETF.

Here the CDR3 reads CASSLDWGSSYEQYF. CDR3 DNA: TGCGCCAGCAGCTTGGATTGGGGCAGCTCCTACGAGCAGTACTTC. This chain connects TRBV5-1 to TRBJ2-7; D possibly corresponds to TRBD1 (5 bases). The germline V gene has CDR1 SGHRS and CDR2 YFSETQ. This CDR3 has 15 amino acids. The V and J ends lost 0 bases and 0 bases respectively, with 10 bases between them.

The chain recombines TRBV5-6 with TRBJ2-1; D not certain. The CDR3 sequence is 11 residues long. The germline V gene encodes CDR1 SGHDT and CDR2 YYEEEE. The V end was cut by 3 bases, the J end by 10 bases, with 8 bases between. The CDR3 sequence is CASSYGLEQFF. CDR3 nucleotide sequence: TGTGCCAGCAGCTACGGATTAGAGCAGTTCTTC.

This chain uses TRBV4-3 with TRBJ2-7, with 10 nucleotides matching TRBD2. Germline V lookup: CDR1 LGHNA, CDR2 YSLEER. This CDR3 has 16 amino acids. The V and J ends lost 0 bases and 2 bases, in that order; junction bases with no gene match: 4. The CDR3 sequence: CASSQDVTSGTYEQYF. The CDR3 coding sequence is TGCGCCAGCAGCCAAGATGTCACTAGCGGGACCTACGAGCAGTACTTC.

This clone was picked up one time. CDR3 in amino acids: CASSYSQGGSEKLFF. Here the CDR3 DNA reads TGTGCCAGCAGTTACTCGCAGGGAGGAAGCGAAAAACTGTTTTTT. J is TRBJ1-4 and V is TRBV6-5; the D gene is possibly TRBD1 (5 bases). The CDR3 contains 15 residues. V was shortened by 0 bases and J by 8 bases, with 13 bases between the two germline ends. CDR1 and CDR2 from the germline V gene are MNHEY and SVGAGI.

The J gene is TRBJ2-7, the V gene TRBV5-1; the D gene is possibly TRBD2 (7 bases). The V gene's germline CDR1 is SGHRS and CDR2 YFSETQ. Trimming left V 3 bases short and J 2 bases short, with 9 bases between. CDR3 length equals 13 residues. In DNA form, the CDR3 reads TGCGCCAGCAGCTGGGGGGGCACCTACGAGCAGTACTTC. Translating gives CASSWGGTYEQYF.

This clone was counted between two and nine times. V gene TRBV29-1 combines with J gene TRBJ2-2; D ambiguous. The CDR3 has 12 amino acids. Trimming removed 4 bases from V and 6 bases from J, with 9 bases in between. Germline CDR1 reads SQVTM; CDR2 reads ANQGSEA. The CDR3 sequence: CSVGLAPGELFF. The CDR3 bases are TGCAGCGTTGGGTTAGCACCCGGGGAGCTGTTTTTT.

The chain is built from TRBV25-1 and TRBJ2-5; D gene ambiguous. CDR1 is MGHDK and CDR2 is SYGVNS in the germline V gene. This CDR3 is 14 amino acids long. Between the trimmed V and J ends, which lost 1 base and 3 bases, there was a span of 9 bases. CDR3 protein: CASSEFRVEETQYF. The CDR3 region has the DNA TGTGCCAGCAGTGAATTTCGGGTAGAAGAGACCCAGTACTTC. The variable domain in full, completed from reference TRBV25-1 and TRBJ2-5, reads EADIYQTPRYLVIGTGKKITLECSQTMGHDKMYWYQQDPGMELHLIHYSYGVNSTEKGDLSSESTVSRIRTEHFPLTLESARPSHTSQYLCASSEFRVEETQYFGPGTRLLVL.